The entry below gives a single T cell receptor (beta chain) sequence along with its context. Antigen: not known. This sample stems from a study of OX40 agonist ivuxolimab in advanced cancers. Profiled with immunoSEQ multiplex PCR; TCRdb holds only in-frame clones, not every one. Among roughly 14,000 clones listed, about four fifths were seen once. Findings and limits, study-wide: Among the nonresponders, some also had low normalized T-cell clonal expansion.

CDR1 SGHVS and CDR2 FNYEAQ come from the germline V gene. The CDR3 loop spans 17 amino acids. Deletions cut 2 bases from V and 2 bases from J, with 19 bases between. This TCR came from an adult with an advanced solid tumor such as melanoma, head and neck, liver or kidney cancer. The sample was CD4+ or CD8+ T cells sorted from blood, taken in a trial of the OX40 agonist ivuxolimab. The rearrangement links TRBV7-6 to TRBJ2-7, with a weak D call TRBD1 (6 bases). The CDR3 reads CASSLNGDRYRPYEQYF. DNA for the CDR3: TGTGCCAGCAGCTTAAATGGCGACAGGTACCGACCCTACGAGCAGTACTTC.